What follows describes a single TCR beta chain. What it binds is unknown. The entry originates in a study of T cell clusters in autoimmune cytopenias. Study results and limitations: Primary autoimmune cytopenia patients seemingly lacked the physiological T cell clusters found in healthy donors. Healthy donors had roughly 3-fold more exclusive TRB clusters than active autoimmune hepatitis patients.

TRB amplification used approximately 250 ng of peripheral blood genomic DNA. Germline CDR1 is SGHVS and CDR2 is FNYEAQ. The CDR3 extends over 15 amino acids. Multiplex touch-down PCR amplified TRB using TRB-A and TRB-B pools in one tube. TCRdb re-called the multiplex PCR reads; one entry per CDR3 protein, DNA not given. The sample table includes some 11,000 distinct CDR3 sequences. This sample was shared with a second study, whose subject was T cell repertoires in aging, cancer and after chemotherapy. That source adds: Loss of evenness, beyond lost richness, contributed to age-related TCR diversity decline in cancer patients.

The material sequenced was peripheral blood. This clonotype was obtained from a human donor in good health. The V and J genes are TRBV7-6 and TRBJ2-1; TCRdb outputs TRBD2, but without DNA this stays unchecked. CDR3 in amino acids: CASSPAGRVPYEQFF.